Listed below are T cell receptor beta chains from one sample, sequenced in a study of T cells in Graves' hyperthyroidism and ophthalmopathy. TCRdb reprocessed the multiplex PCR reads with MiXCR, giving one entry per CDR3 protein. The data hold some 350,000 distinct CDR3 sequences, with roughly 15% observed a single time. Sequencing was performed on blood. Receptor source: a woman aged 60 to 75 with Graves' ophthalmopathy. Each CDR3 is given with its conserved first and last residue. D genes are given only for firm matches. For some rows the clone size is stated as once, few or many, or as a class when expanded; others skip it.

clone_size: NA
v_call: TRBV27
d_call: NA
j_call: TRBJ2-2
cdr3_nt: TGTGCCAGCAGTGAAACCTGGAACACCGGGGAGCTGTTTTTT
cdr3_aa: CASSETWNTGELFF

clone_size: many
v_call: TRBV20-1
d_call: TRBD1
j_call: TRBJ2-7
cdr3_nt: TGCAGTGCTAGGGGGACCGGGACAGACTACGAGCAGTACTTC
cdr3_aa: CSARGTGTDYEQYF

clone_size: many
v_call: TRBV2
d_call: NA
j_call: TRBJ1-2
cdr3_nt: TGTGCCAGCAAGGGGGACTCCTATGGCTACACCTTC
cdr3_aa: CASKGDSYGYTF

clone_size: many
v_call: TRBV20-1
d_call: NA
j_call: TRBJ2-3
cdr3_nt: TGCAGTGCCAACGGACGGAGTGACGGCACAGATACGCAGTATTTT
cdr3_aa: CSANGRSDGTDTQYF

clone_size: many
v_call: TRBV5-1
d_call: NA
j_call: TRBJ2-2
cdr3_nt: TGCGCCAGCAGCGGCACCACCGGACAGATTTCGGCCGGGGAGCTGTTTTTT
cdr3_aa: CASSGTTGQISAGELFF

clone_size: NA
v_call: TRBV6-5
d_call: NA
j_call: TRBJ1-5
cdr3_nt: TGTGCCAGCAGTTACGTCGGGGACGGGGGGCCCCAGCATTTT
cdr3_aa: CASSYVGDGGPQHF

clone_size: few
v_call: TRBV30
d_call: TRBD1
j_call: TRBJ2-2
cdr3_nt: TGTGCCTGGAGCTTCATACCGGGACAGGGGGTCAGGGAGCTGTTTTTT
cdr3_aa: CAWSFIPGQGVRELFF

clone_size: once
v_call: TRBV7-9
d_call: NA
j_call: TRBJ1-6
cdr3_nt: TGTGCCAGCAGCTTAGAAGGGTCTAATTCACCCCTCCACTTT
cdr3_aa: CASSLEGSNSPLHF

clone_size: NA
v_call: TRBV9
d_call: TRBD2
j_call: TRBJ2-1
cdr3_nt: TGTGCCAGCAGCCCATACCAGGGGACTAGCGGCTACAATGAGCAGTTCTTC
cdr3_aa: CASSPYQGTSGYNEQFF

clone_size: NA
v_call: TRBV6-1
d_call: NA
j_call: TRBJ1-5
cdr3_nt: TGTGCCAGCAGCCCGCCCAGGGAGTCTGGCCAGCCCCAGCATTTT
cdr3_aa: CASSPPRESGQPQHF

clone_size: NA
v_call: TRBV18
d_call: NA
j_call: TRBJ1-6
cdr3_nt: TGTGCCAGCTCAGGGGGAATTGGCTCACCCCTCCACTTT
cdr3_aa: CASSGGIGSPLHF

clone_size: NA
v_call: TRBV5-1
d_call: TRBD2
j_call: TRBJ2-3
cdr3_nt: TGCGCCAGCTCCACATCCGGGACTAGCGGTTCCTTAAGAGATACGCAGTATTTT
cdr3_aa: CASSTSGTSGSLRDTQYF

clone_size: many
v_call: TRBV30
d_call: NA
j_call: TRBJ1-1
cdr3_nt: TGTGCCTGGAGTCCAGGGTTGAACACTGAAGCTTTCTTT
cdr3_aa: CAWSPGLNTEAFF

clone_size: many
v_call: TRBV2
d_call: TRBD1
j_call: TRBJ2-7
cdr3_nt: TGTGCCAGCAGCCTACAGGGGTCACGCGGGTTCGAGCAGTACTTC
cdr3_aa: CASSLQGSRGFEQYF

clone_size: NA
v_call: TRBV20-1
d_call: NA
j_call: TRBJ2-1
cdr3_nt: TGCAGTGCTAGAGGGAGGGCCTCCTACAATGAGCAGTTCTTC
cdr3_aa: CSARGRASYNEQFF

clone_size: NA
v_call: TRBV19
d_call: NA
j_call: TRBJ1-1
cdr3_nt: TGTGCCAGTAGTGAAGGGGCGCCCGGAGCTTTCTTT
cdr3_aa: CASSEGAPGAFF

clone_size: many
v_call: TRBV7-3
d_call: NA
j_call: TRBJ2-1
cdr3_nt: TGTGCCAGCAGCTCGCAGACTGGGGGGCGGGACAATGAGCAGTTCTTC
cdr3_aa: CASSSQTGGRDNEQFF

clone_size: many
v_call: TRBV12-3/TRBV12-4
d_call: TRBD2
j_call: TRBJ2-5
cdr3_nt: TGTGCCAGCAGTCCTAGCGGGAGGAGGGAGACCCAGTACTTC
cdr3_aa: CASSPSGRRETQYF

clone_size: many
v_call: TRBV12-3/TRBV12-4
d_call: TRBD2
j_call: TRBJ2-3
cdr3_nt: TGTGCCAGCAGTTTGAGAGGCGGGGGGACCGATCAGAACACAGATACGCAGTATTTT
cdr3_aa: CASSLRGGGTDQNTDTQYF

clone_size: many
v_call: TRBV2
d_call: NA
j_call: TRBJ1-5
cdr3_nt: TGTGCCAGCCTCAGGGAGGCGGGTCAGCCCCAGCATTTT
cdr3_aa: CASLREAGQPQHF

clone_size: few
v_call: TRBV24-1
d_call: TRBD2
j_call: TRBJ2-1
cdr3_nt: TGTGCCACCAGTGATTTGGGACTAGGTCAGGGTGAGCAGTTCTTC
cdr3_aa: CATSDLGLGQGEQFF

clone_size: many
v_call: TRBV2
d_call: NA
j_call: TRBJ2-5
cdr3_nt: TGTGCCAGCAGTGCCCGGGATCGGGCGGAGACCCAGTACTTC
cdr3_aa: CASSARDRAETQYF

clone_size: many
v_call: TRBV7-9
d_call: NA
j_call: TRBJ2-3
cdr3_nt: TGTGCCAGCAGCTTCAGTGGGCGGGATACGCAGTATTTT
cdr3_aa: CASSFSGRDTQYF

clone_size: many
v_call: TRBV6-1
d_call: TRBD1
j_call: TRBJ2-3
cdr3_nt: TGTGCCAGCAGACCCAACGGGGGACAGGGCGGGACAGTGAATACGCAGTATTTT
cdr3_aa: CASRPNGGQGGTVNTQYF

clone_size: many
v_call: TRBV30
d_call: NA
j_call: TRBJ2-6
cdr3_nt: TGTGCCTCCCCTGGGGCCAACGTCCTGACTTTC
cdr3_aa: CASPGANVLTF

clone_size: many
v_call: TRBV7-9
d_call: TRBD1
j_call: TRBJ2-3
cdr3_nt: TGTGCCAGCAGCCAACAGGGGGAATTCACAGATACGCAGTATTTT
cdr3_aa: CASSQQGEFTDTQYF

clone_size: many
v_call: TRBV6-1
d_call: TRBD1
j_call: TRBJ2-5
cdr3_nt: TGTGCCAGCAGGACAGGGGGCTTGGAGGAGACCCAGTACTTC
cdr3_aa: CASRTGGLEETQYF

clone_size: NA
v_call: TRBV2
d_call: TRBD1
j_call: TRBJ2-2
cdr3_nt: TGTGCCAGCAGTGAATACAGGGGCACCGGGGAGCTGTTTTTT
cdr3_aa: CASSEYRGTGELFF

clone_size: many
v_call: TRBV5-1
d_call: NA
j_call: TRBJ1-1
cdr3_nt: TGCGCCAGCAGCTTGGGGCCGGGGGCGCCGAATGCTGAAGCTTTCTTT
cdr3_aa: CASSLGPGAPNAEAFF

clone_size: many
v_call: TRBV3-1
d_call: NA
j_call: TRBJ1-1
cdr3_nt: TGTGCCAGCAGCCAAGCGAGGGGGGTCCCTGAAGCTTTCTTT
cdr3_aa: CASSQARGVPEAFF

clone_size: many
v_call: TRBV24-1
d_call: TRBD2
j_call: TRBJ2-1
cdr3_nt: TGTGCCACCAGTGACCCCTACAGGGTATCGACTAGCGGGATTATCGATGAGCAGTTCTTC
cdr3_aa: CATSDPYRVSTSGIIDEQFF

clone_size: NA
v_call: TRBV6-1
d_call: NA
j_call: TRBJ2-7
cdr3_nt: TGTGCCAGCAGTCCAAGACAGAACACCTACGAGCAGTACTTC
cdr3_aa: CASSPRQNTYEQYF

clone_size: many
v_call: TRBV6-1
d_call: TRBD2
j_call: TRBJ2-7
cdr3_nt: TGTGCCAGCAGTAGAATTAGCGGGAGGACGGACGAGCAGTACTTC
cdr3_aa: CASSRISGRTDEQYF